One and the same sample provided the 5 T cell receptor beta chains below, sequenced in a study of blood T cells in healthy people across ages. PCR was performed a second time for roughly 7 to 12 cycles using a sample-barcoded 5' primer and a J-beta primer mix. TCRdb analysed the 5' RACE reads with MiXCR anew, one entry per CDR3 protein. The sample lists 450,000 to 650,000 distinct CDR3 sequences, approximately 25% occurring once. These data were likewise used in another study, on T cells of mothers and their children.

The sequenced sample was blood. Every receptor here comes from a boy aged 10-17 years in good health.

The sample holds a few counts of this clonotype. The chain combines TRBV29-1 with TRBJ2-5, with a possible D match to TRBD2 (7 bases). Gene TRBJ2-7 matches the end of the DNA better, so the J call may be wrong. This CDR3 has 12 amino acids. The germline CDR1 and CDR2 sequences are SQVTM and ANQGSEA. In DNA form, the CDR3 reads TGCAGCGCTTGGGAGGGGGCCTACGAGCAGTACTTC. This codes for CSAWEGAYEQYF.

The chain recombines TRBV12-3 or TRBV12-4 with TRBJ2-1, with TRBD2 identical over 13 bases. The CDR3 totals 15 residues. With V trimmed by 6 bases and J by 7 bases, 6 bases remained unmatched. CDR3 sequence reads: CASSSLAGGRNEQFF. As DNA, the CDR3 is TGTGCCAGCAGCTCACTAGCGGGGGGGCGAAATGAGCAGTTCTTC.

This clonotype was seen only a few times. Germline and junction disagree at one end, which may indicate a read error. V and J are TRBV7-7 and TRBJ2-5; D call uncertain. This CDR3 is 14 amino acids long. Germline V CDR1 and CDR2: SSHAT, FNYEAQ (reference sequence). This CDR3 reads CASSSLGRKETQYF. Here the CDR3 DNA reads TGTGCTAGCAGCTCGCTCGGCAGAAAAGAGACCCAGTACTTC.

This clonotype turned up a few times. The J gene is TRBJ2-1, the V gene TRBV27, with 7 bases that match TRBD2. After removal of 5 bases from V and 5 bases from J, the junction contained 3 bases not matched to a gene. The CDR3 length is 13 residues. Germline V gene data show CDR1 as MNHEY and CDR2 as SMNVEV (reference sequence). The CDR3 nucleotides read TGTGCCAGCAGTGCCGGGACTAACAATGAGCAGTTCTTC. Protein: CASSAGTNNEQFF.

The chain has TRBV20-1 and TRBJ1-2; possible D gene TRBD1, 6 bases. The length of the CDR3 is 15 residues. V was trimmed by 0 bases and J by 2 bases, leaving 13 bases between them. Germline CDR1 reads DFQATT; CDR2 reads SNEGSKA (reference sequence). CDR3 coding DNA: TGCAGTGCTAGAGATGGCAGGGGCGCCAACTATGGCTACACCTTC. This encodes CSARDGRGANYGYTF.